This record concerns one T cell receptor beta chain sequence. Produced via immunoSEQ multiplex PCR; TCRdb's table is partial and in-frame only. The sample includes about 56,000 clones, about nine tenths of them seen just once. CDR1 is LGHNA, CDR2 YNFKEQ, per germline. The CDR3 totals 15 residues. V was pared by 5 bases and J by 3 bases, with 5 bases of the junction left unmatched. The data were obtained in a study of T cell changes during pregnancy in multiple sclerosis. The source of this sequence is a female donor with multiple sclerosis, enrolled in a pregnancy study. The specimen was peripheral blood, collected after pregnancy. The chain couples TRBV4-2 to TRBJ1-3, with 9 bases aligning to TRBD1. CDR3 region: CASSRDRDYGNTIYF. In nucleotides, the CDR3 is TGTGCCAGCAGCAGGGACAGGGATTATGGAAACACCATATATTTT.